The text below deals with one T cell receptor beta chain. There are 13 residues in the CDR3. The V end lost 1 base, the J end lost 2 bases, and 5 bases lay between the germline ends. Looked up from germline, CDR1 is SGHDN and CDR2 is FVKESK. This record comes from a study of control samples from healthy donors and cancer patients. Clones were read by immunoSEQ multiplex PCR, and TCRdb kept only the in-frame ones, dropping some. Here the sample spans fewer than 110,000 clones, around 88% being singletons. V and J are TRBV14 and TRBJ1-1, with D unclear. This TCR derives from a man aged 25 to 45 in good health. The sample taken for sequencing was blood. CDR3 nucleotides: TGTGCCAGCAGCCAAGGCCGTAACACTGAAGCTTTCTTT. This gives the protein CASSQGRNTEAFF.